These T cell receptor beta chains were read from a single sample in a study of blood T cell repertoires in COVID-19. Generated by immunoSEQ multiplex PCR, the TCRdb table keeps only in-frame clones and is missing some. The sample includes a few hundred thousand clones, 80% to 90% of them seen just once. What was sequenced was PBMCs or T cells enriched from blood (not recorded which). Receptor source: a middle-aged woman with acute COVID-19. CDR3s include the opening cysteine and the closing phenylalanine or tryptophan. Fields, in order: clone size, V gene, J gene, D gene, CDR3 DNA, CDR3 protein. The D gene is left open where the match is weak. The size entry is marked missing in some rows and otherwise reads once, few, many or a size class.

size: NA
V: TRBV11-2
J: TRBJ1-2
D: NA
DNA: TGTGCCAGCAGCCCACAACAGGGAGCCTACTATGGCTACACCTTC
CDR3: CASSPQQGAYYGYTF

size: NA
V: TRBV28
J: TRBJ1-5
D: NA
DNA: TGTGCCAGCAGTTCAAGGAGGACAGTTTATAGCAATCAGCCCCAGCATTTT
CDR3: CASSSRRTVYSNQPQHF

size: NA
V: TRBV2
J: TRBJ2-1
D: TRBD2
DNA: TGTGCCAGCACCGGAAGGGTTGGTAGCGGGAGAACCTACAATGAGCAGTTCTTC
CDR3: CASTGRVGSGRTYNEQFF

size: NA
V: TRBV18
J: TRBJ2-2
D: NA
DNA: TGTGCCAGCTCCCAAAGCAGGGGCCCCAAAGTGAACACCGGGGAGCTGTTTTTT
CDR3: CASSQSRGPKVNTGELFF

size: NA
V: TRBV7-3
J: TRBJ2-2
D: NA
DNA: TGTGCCAGCAGCCTTGACAGCGGGGAGCTGTTTTTT
CDR3: CASSLDSGELFF

size: NA
V: TRBV7-3
J: TRBJ2-1
D: TRBD2
DNA: TGTGCCAGCAGCTTGGGGACTAGCTACGATAGTGAGCAGTTCTTC
CDR3: CASSLGTSYDSEQFF

size: once
V: TRBV7-3
J: TRBJ2-2
D: TRBD2
DNA: TGTGCCAGCAGCTTAGGCGGGAGAGATAACGGGGAGCTGTTTTTT
CDR3: CASSLGGRDNGELFF

size: NA
V: TRBV4-2
J: TRBJ1-1
D: NA
DNA: TGTGCCAGCAGCCAAGAGGGAGGGAGGAACACTGAAGCTTTCTTT
CDR3: CASSQEGGRNTEAFF

size: NA
V: TRBV3-1/TRBV3-2
J: TRBJ1-6
D: TRBD1
DNA: TGTGCCACCGGACAGGGGGTGAATTCACCCCTCCACTTT
CDR3: CATGQGVNSPLHF

size: NA
V: TRBV7-2
J: TRBJ2-7
D: TRBD1
DNA: TGTGCCAGCAGCTTAGGCGATTTTTGGGACAGGGCAACCTACGAGCAGTACTTC
CDR3: CASSLGDFWDRATYEQYF

size: NA
V: TRBV27
J: TRBJ2-7
D: NA
DNA: TGTGCCAGCAAACCCAGGACAGAGCCTTCCTACGAGCAGTACTTC
CDR3: CASKPRTEPSYEQYF

size: NA
V: TRBV6-7
J: TRBJ2-7
D: NA
DNA: TGTGCCAGCAGTTACCCTGGACATATCTCCTACGAGCAGTACTTC
CDR3: CASSYPGHISYEQYF

size: NA
V: TRBV5-4
J: TRBJ1-6
D: NA
DNA: TGTGCCAGCAGCTTGGACCAGGCTGTCTATAATTCACCCCTCCACTTT
CDR3: CASSLDQAVYNSPLHF

size: NA
V: TRBV10-3
J: TRBJ1-2
D: NA
DNA: TGTGCCATCAGTGAGTCGCTCACTCTCCATGGCTACACCTTC
CDR3: CAISESLTLHGYTF

size: NA
V: TRBV5-1
J: TRBJ1-6
D: TRBD1
DNA: TGCGCCAGCAGCTTGTCCCCGACAGGGGCGGGTTCACCCCTCCACTTT
CDR3: CASSLSPTGAGSPLHF

size: NA
V: TRBV20-1
J: TRBJ2-7
D: TRBD2
DNA: TGCAGTGACCGCGGACTAGCGGTGCAGTACTTC
CDR3: CSDRGLAVQYF

size: NA
V: TRBV5-6
J: TRBJ1-5
D: TRBD1
DNA: TGTGCCAGCAGCTGGGGTGGGGACAGGGGCAATCAGCCCCAGCATTTT
CDR3: CASSWGGDRGNQPQHF

size: NA
V: TRBV5-1
J: TRBJ1-1
D: NA
DNA: TGCGCCAGCAGCTTGGGGGCGACGGCCGGGGACACTGAAGCTTTCTTT
CDR3: CASSLGATAGDTEAFF

size: NA
V: TRBV6-2/TRBV6-3
J: TRBJ2-7
D: NA
DNA: TGTGCCAGCAGTTCGTGGGCGTCCCACTCCTACGAGCAGTACTTC
CDR3: CASSSWASHSYEQYF

size: NA
V: TRBV15
J: TRBJ2-3
D: TRBD2
DNA: TGTGCCACCAGCAGAGTCGGGACTAGCGGTGGCACAGATACGCAGTATTTT
CDR3: CATSRVGTSGGTDTQYF

size: NA
V: TRBV10-3
J: TRBJ2-3
D: TRBD1
DNA: TGTGCCATCAGTGGACGGACAGGGAACACAGATACGCAGTATTTT
CDR3: CAISGRTGNTDTQYF

size: NA
V: TRBV4-3
J: TRBJ1-5
D: NA
DNA: TGCGCCAGCAGCCAAAAACTTGATCAGCCCCAGCATTTT
CDR3: CASSQKLDQPQHF

size: NA
V: TRBV5-1
J: TRBJ1-2
D: NA
DNA: TGCGCCAGCAGCTTGAACCCAGAACCCTATGGCTACACCTTC
CDR3: CASSLNPEPYGYTF

size: NA
V: TRBV10-3
J: TRBJ1-2
D: TRBD1
DNA: TGTGCCATCAGGGGAGACAGGGGTAACTATGGCTACACCTTC
CDR3: CAIRGDRGNYGYTF

size: NA
V: TRBV5-4
J: TRBJ2-3
D: NA
DNA: TGTGCCAGCAGCCCCCCAAGCACAGATACGCAGTATTTT
CDR3: CASSPPSTDTQYF

size: NA
V: TRBV7-3
J: TRBJ1-3
D: TRBD1
DNA: TGTGCCAGCAGCCCGACAGGGGGAAACACCATATATTTT
CDR3: CASSPTGGNTIYF

size: NA
V: TRBV7-2
J: TRBJ2-7
D: NA
DNA: TGTGCCAGCAGCTTAGTGGGGCAGGGATCCTACGAGCAGTACTTC
CDR3: CASSLVGQGSYEQYF

size: NA
V: TRBV7-2
J: TRBJ2-3
D: TRBD2
DNA: TGTGCCAGCAGCCTTAGCGGGAGGCCTGGGGATACGCAGTATTTT
CDR3: CASSLSGRPGDTQYF

size: NA
V: TRBV7-2
J: TRBJ2-4
D: NA
DNA: TGTGCCAGCAGCATCGACCGGGACTGGTACTTC
CDR3: CASSIDRDWYF

size: NA
V: TRBV9
J: TRBJ2-7
D: TRBD1
DNA: TGTGCCAGCAGCACCCGGGACAGGGTGGGCGAGCAGTACTTC
CDR3: CASSTRDRVGEQYF

size: few
V: TRBV29-1
J: TRBJ1-5
D: TRBD1
DNA: TGCAGCGTACAAAGACAGGGAAAATACAATCAGCCCCAGCATTTT
CDR3: CSVQRQGKYNQPQHF

size: NA
V: TRBV4-3
J: TRBJ2-1
D: NA
DNA: TGCGCCAGCAGCCAAGGTATCGTCGGGATTCGGGGCTACAATGAGCAGTTCTTC
CDR3: CASSQGIVGIRGYNEQFF

size: NA
V: TRBV7-8
J: TRBJ1-2
D: NA
DNA: TGTGCCAGCAGCAGGGGCCGAACTAACTATGGCTACACCTTC
CDR3: CASSRGRTNYGYTF

size: once
V: TRBV18
J: TRBJ2-3
D: TRBD2
DNA: TGTGCCAGCTCACCAGCGGTCGGGGGGGCCGGCACAGATACGCAGTATTTT
CDR3: CASSPAVGGAGTDTQYF

size: NA
V: TRBV5-5
J: TRBJ1-2
D: TRBD1
DNA: TGTGCCAGCAGCCTCAGCGCAGGGGGGACAAGAGGCTACACCTTC
CDR3: CASSLSAGGTRGYTF

size: NA
V: TRBV6-5
J: TRBJ1-1
D: TRBD1
DNA: TGTGCCAGCAGTTACGGGACAGGGAACACTGAAGCTTTCTTT
CDR3: CASSYGTGNTEAFF

size: NA
V: TRBV2
J: TRBJ1-2
D: NA
DNA: TGTGCCAGCAAGGAGGGGACCCACAACTATGGCTACACCTTC
CDR3: CASKEGTHNYGYTF

size: NA
V: TRBV2
J: TRBJ1-6
D: NA
DNA: TGTGCCAGCAGTGAATTCGGGCAGGGAAGCTCACCCCTCCACTTT
CDR3: CASSEFGQGSSPLHF

size: NA
V: TRBV3-1/TRBV3-2
J: TRBJ2-5
D: TRBD1
DNA: TGTGCCAGCAGCCAATGGTCACAGGGGCAAGAGACCCAGTACTTC
CDR3: CASSQWSQGQETQYF

size: NA
V: TRBV5-4
J: TRBJ1-1
D: NA
DNA: TGTGCCAGCAGCACCGGGACTGCGCCCACTGAAGCTTTCTTT
CDR3: CASSTGTAPTEAFF

size: few
V: TRBV5-6
J: TRBJ1-5
D: NA
DNA: TGTGCCAGCAGCACCCGGACAGAAGGTAGCAATCAGCCCCAGCATTTT
CDR3: CASSTRTEGSNQPQHF

size: NA
V: TRBV7-9
J: TRBJ1-1
D: NA
DNA: TGTGCCAGCAGCCAAACAGGGATCTTTTCGAACACTGAAGCTTTCTTT
CDR3: CASSQTGIFSNTEAFF

size: few
V: TRBV12-3/TRBV12-4
J: TRBJ1-1
D: NA
DNA: TGTGCCAGCAGTTTTACTCAGAACACTGAAGCTTTCTTT
CDR3: CASSFTQNTEAFF

size: NA
V: TRBV4-1
J: TRBJ2-2
D: NA
DNA: TGCGCCAGCAGCCAAGTTGTGGTGGGGCCCGGGGAGCTGTTTTTT
CDR3: CASSQVVVGPGELFF

size: NA
V: TRBV18
J: TRBJ1-1
D: TRBD1
DNA: TGTGCCAGCTCACCCCGGACAGGGAAGGGGACTGAAGCTTTCTTT
CDR3: CASSPRTGKGTEAFF

size: NA
V: TRBV13
J: TRBJ2-3
D: TRBD2
DNA: TGTGCCAGCAGCCCCTCCACCGGACTAGCGGGACACACAGATACGCAGTATTTT
CDR3: CASSPSTGLAGHTDTQYF